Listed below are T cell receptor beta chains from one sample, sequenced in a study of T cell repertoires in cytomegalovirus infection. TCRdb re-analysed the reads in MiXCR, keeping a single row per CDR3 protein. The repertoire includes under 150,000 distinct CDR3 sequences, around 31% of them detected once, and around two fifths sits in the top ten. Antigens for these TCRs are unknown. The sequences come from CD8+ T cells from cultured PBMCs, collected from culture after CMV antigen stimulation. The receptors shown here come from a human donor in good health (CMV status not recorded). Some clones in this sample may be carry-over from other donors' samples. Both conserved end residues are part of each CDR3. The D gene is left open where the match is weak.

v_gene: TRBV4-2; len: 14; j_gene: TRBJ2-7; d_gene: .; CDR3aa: CASSQVSGTGEQYF
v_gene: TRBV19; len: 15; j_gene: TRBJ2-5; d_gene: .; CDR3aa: CASSTGVGGGETQYF
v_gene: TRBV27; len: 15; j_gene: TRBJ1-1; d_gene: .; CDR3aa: CASNNGTQLNTEAFF
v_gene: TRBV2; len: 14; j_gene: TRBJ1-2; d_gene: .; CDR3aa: CASSESDTSYGYTF
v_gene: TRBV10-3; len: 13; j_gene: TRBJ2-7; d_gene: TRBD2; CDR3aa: CAISSGGTYEQYF
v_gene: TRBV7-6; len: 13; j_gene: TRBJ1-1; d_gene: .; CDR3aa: CASTGLSGTEAFF
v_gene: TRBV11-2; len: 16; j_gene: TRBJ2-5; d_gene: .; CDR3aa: CASSPPQGLIKETQYF
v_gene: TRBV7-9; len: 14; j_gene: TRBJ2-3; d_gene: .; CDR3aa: CASSSSRGEDTQYF
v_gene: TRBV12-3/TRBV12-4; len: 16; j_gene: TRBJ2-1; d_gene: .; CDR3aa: CASSPDGGISYNEQFF
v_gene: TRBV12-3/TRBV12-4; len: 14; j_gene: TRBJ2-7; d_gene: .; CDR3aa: CASSLGDGGYEQYF
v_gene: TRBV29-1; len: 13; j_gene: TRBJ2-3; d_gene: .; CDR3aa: CSVDQDPTDTQYF
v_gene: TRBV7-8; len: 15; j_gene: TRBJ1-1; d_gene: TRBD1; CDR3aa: CASSPIGQVNTEAFF
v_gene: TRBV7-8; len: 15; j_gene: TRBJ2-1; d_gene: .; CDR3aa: CASSAHPSSYNEQFF
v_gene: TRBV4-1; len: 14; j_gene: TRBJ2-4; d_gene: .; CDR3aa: CASSQEVSKNIQYF
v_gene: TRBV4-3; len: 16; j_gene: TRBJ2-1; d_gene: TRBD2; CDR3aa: CASSQVWGGGVSEQFF
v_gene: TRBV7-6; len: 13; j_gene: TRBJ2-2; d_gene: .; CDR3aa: CASSLDSTGELFF
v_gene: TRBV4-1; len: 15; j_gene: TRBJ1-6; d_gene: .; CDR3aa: CASSQGPGEGSPLHF
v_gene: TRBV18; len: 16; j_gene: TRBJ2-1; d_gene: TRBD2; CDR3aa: CASSPPGGTSINEQFF
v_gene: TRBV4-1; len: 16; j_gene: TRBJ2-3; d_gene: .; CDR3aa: CASSIFRAIDVDTQYF
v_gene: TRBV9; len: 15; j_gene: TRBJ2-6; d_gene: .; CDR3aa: CASSVGSSGANVLTF
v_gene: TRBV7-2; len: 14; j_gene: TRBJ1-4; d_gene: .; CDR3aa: CASSYSATNEKLFF
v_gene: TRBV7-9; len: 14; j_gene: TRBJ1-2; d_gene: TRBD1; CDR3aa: CASSSGTEALGYTF
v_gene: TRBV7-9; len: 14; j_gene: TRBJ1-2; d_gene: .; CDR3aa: CASSLVGSVYGYTF
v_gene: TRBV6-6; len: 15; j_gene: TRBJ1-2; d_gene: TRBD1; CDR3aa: CASSYSTGASDGYTF
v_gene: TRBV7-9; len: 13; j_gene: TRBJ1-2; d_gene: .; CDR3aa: CASSLDSDYGYTF
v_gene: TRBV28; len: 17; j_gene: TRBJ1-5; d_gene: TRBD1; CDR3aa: CASALDRKIYSNQPQHF
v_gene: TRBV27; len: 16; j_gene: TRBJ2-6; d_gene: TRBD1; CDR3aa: CASSPSPDRAANVLTF
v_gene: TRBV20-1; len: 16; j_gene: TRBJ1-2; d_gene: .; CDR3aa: CSARDFRRPPNYGYTF
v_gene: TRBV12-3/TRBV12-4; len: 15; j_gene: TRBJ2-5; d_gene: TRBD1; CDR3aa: CASSLRDRGPETQYF
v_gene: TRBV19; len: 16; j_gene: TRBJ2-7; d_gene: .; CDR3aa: CASNLIRDNDGSEQYF
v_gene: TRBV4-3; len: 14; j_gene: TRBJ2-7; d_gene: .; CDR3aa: CASSPTTGFDEQYF
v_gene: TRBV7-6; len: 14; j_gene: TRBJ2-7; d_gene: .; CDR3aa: CASSLSGVQYEQYF
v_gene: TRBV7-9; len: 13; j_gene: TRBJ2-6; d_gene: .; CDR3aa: CASSPAGANVLTF
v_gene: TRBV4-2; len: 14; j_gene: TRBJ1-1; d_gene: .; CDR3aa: CASSLQPTDTEAFF
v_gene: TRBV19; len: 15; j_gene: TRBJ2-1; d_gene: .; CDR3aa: CASSIGFSAYNEQFF
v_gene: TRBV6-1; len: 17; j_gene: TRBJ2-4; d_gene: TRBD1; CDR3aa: CASTWTGGAGAKNIQYF
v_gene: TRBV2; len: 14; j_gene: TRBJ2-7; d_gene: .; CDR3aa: CASSPAGRVYEQYF
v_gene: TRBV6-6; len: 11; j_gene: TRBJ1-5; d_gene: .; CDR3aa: CASSEGQPQHF
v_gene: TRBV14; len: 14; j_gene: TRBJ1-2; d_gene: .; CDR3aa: CASSSDSVDYGYTF
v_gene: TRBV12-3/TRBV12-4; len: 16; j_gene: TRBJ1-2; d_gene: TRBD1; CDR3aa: CASSRLGQGAEDGYTF
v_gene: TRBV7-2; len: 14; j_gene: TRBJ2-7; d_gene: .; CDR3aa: CASSPRGYGYEQYF
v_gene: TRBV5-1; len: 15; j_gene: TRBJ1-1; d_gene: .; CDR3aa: CASSLVGGDGTEAFF
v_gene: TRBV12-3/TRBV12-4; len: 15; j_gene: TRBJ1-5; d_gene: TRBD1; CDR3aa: CASSLARTGYQPQHF
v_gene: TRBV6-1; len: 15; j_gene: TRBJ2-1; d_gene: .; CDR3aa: CASSEDGYSYNEQFF
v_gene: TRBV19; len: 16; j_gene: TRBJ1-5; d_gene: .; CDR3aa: CASSISGGEWHQPQHF
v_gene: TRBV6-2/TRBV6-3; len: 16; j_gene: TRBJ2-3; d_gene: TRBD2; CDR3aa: CATSGGPEPSTDTQYF
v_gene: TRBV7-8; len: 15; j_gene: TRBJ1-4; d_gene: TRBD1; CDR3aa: CASSPIPRTGEKLFF
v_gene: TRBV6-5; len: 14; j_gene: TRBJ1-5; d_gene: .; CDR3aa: CASSYSEGNQPQHF
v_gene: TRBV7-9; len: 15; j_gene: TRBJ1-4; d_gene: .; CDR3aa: CASSRRASTNEKLFF
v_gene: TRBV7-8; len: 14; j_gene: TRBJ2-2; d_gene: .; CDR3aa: CASSGNPNTGELFF
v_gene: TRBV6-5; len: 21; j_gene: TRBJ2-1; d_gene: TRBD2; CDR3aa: CASSYFLPGTSGDGSYNEQFF